These 15 T cell receptor beta chains came from one sample sequenced in a study of blood T cell repertoires in COVID-19. Only in-frame clones appear in the TCRdb table, and some are missing; sequencing was by immunoSEQ multiplex PCR. Among over 250,000 clones listed, 88% were seen once. Sequencing was done on a sample of PBMCs or T cells enriched from blood (not recorded which). The source is a woman aged 55-70 years in a cohort exposed to, infected with or recovered from COVID-19 (not recorded which).

The chain joins TRBV24-1 to TRBJ1-3; 12 positions match TRBD1. The CDR3 has 19 amino acids. Germline V lookup: CDR1 KGHDR, CDR2 SFDVKD. Trimming at V came to 5 bases and at J to 4 bases, leaving 14 bases not matched to a gene. CDR3 sequence: CATSGRDRGPEIDGNTIYF. The CDR3 coding sequence is TGTGCCACCAGTGGTCGGGACAGGGGGCCCGAGATCGACGGAAACACCATATATTTT.

In its sample, this clone was seen once. The chain is built from TRBV30 and TRBJ2-3; the D is unclear. V lost 0 bases and J 3 bases, leaving 13 bases between the germline ends. Per germline, CDR1 GTSNPN and CDR2 SVGIG (reference sequence). This CDR3 is built from 15 residues. CDR3 loop: CAWSVGFGGTDTQYF. The CDR3 DNA follows: TGTGCCTGGAGTGTGGGTTTTGGCGGAACAGATACGCAGTATTTT.

The J gene is TRBJ1-6, the V gene TRBV28, with D perhaps TRBD1 (6 bases). The V gene's germline CDR1 is MDHEN and CDR2 SYDVKM. Trimming shortened V by 6 bases and J by 5 bases, and 17 bases separated the two germline ends. This CDR3 contains 16 residues. For the CDR3, the DNA is TGTGCCAGCAGGGAAGTTAGACAGGCGAATAATTCACCCCTCCACTTT. This codes for CASREVRQANNSPLHF.

In DNA form, the CDR3 reads TGTGCCAGCAGCTTAGTCCGGTACGAGCAGTACTTC. Translation gives CASSLVRYEQYF. The J gene is TRBJ2-7, the V gene TRBV7-3, with no clear D. Trimming removed 2 bases at V and 4 bases at J, with 6 bases between. The CDR3 totals 12 residues. Germline CDR1 reads SGHTA; CDR2 reads FQGTGA.

The chain recombines TRBV28 with TRBJ2-2; D unclear. CDR1 and CDR2 (germline): MDHEN, SYDVKM. This CDR3 contains 13 residues. Trimming shortened V by 5 bases and J by 3 bases, and 7 bases separated the two germline ends. The CDR3 DNA reads TGTGCCAGCAGTCTCTCTTACACCGGGGAGCTGTTTTTT. Protein sequence: CASSLSYTGELFF.

The V and J genes are TRBV27 and TRBJ2-7; 10 bases align to TRBD1. The V gene's germline CDR1 is MNHEY and CDR2 SMNVEV (reference sequence). This CDR3 has 14 residues. V lost 6 bases, J lost 3 bases, and 5 bases stayed unmatched. CDR3 sequence reads: CASRPGTGDYEQYF. CDR3 coding DNA: TGTGCCAGCAGACCCGGGACAGGGGACTACGAGCAGTACTTC.

This rearrangement joins TRBV28 to TRBJ1-3, with D hard to call. V was cut by 7 bases and J by 0 bases, with 16 bases left in between. This CDR3 has 16 amino acids. Germline CDR1 reads MDHEN; CDR2 reads SYDVKM. The CDR3 spells CASTSPAVYSGNTIYF. Written as DNA, the CDR3 is TGTGCCAGCACGTCGCCCGCGGTGTACTCTGGAAACACCATATATTTT.

The gene calls are TRBV4-2 and TRBJ1-1; 7 bases are shared with TRBD1. Germline-derived CDR1 and CDR2 are LGHNA and YNFKEQ. V was pared by 4 bases and J by 3 bases, with 8 bases of the junction left unmatched. The length of the CDR3 is 15 residues. Here the CDR3 reads CASSPPGGRDTEAFF. In nucleotides, the CDR3 is TGTGCCAGCAGCCCGCCAGGGGGGAGAGACACTGAAGCTTTCTTT.

The chain carries TRBV6-5 and TRBJ1-2, with D unclear. In germline, CDR1 is MNHEY, CDR2 SVGAGI. CDR3 length: 15 amino acids. V dropped 2 bases and J dropped 0 bases, with 10 bases sitting between them. The CDR3 reads CASSYAGNSNYGYTF. The CDR3, as DNA: TGTGCCAGCAGTTACGCGGGGAATTCTAACTATGGCTACACCTTC.

The rearrangement links TRBV14 to TRBJ2-1; 8 bases are shared with TRBD2. V was clipped by 0 bases and J by 3 bases; unmatched bases: 7. Germline V gene sequence: CDR1 SGHDN, CDR2 FVKESK. This CDR3 contains 17 residues. CDR3 DNA: TGTGCCAGCAGCCAAGATGTTCTAGCGGGTATCTACAATGAGCAGTTCTTC. Its translation is CASSQDVLAGIYNEQFF.

The rearrangement uses TRBV28 and TRBJ2-3, with D possibly TRBD2 on 5 matching bases. Germline CDR1 and CDR2: MDHEN and SYDVKM. CDR3 size: 17 residues. Trimming removed 5 bases from V and 2 bases from J, with 20 bases in between. CDR3 amino acids: CASSPPFLFRDTDTQYF. The CDR3 nucleotides are TGTGCCAGCAGTCCCCCTTTCCTTTTCCGGGACACAGATACGCAGTATTTT.

This sequence joins TRBV2 and TRBJ1-1; perhaps TRBD1 as D (6 bases). V lost 5 bases and J lost 5, with 15 bases in between. The CDR3 spans 14 residues. CDR1 and CDR2 (germline): SNHLY, FYNNEI. CDR3 DNA: TGTGCCAGCAGTCCCGACAGGTCTTGGACTGAAGCTTTCTTT. Translation gives CASSPDRSWTEAFF. The whole variable domain, remainder taken from reference TRBV2 and TRBJ1-1, is EPEVTQTPSHQVTQMGQEVILRCVPISNHLYFYWYRQILGQKVEFLVSFYNNEISEKSEIFDDQFSVERPDGSNFTLKIRSTKLEDSAMYFCASSPDRSWTEAFFGQGTRLTVV.

This rearrangement joins TRBV27 to TRBJ2-3; 12 bases fit TRBD2. The germline CDR1 and CDR2 sequences are MNHEY and SMNVEV (reference sequence). The CDR3 spans 16 residues. V lost 8 bases to trimming and J lost 0 bases; unmatched junction nucleotides: 6. CDR3 bases: TGTGCCAGCCGCCACGGACTAGCGGGGAGCACAGATACGCAGTATTTT. Residues: CASRHGLAGSTDTQYF.

The chain recombines TRBV11-2 with TRBJ2-7, with no clear D. The CDR3 runs 12 residues. Germline V gene data show CDR1 as SGHAT and CDR2 as FQNNGV. Between the trimmed V and J ends, which lost 1 base and 4 bases, there was a span of 5 bases. The CDR3 nucleotides are TGTGCCAGCAGCTTAGCCACTTACGAGCAGTACTTC. As protein: CASSLATYEQYF. Full variable domain (missing parts from reference TRBV11-2 and TRBJ2-7): EAGVAQSPRYKIIEKRQSVAFWCNPISGHATLYWYQQILGQGPKLLIQFQNNGVVDDSQLPKDRFSAERLKGVDSTLKIQPAKLEDSAVYLCASSLATYEQYFGPGTRLTVT.

The rearrangement joins TRBV11-2 to TRBJ2-1; weak D call: TRBD2 (6 bases). CDR3 length: 14 residues. V lost 3 bases to trimming and J lost 4 bases, with 10 bases between them. Germline V gene data show CDR1 as SGHAT and CDR2 as FQNNGV. The CDR3 loop is CASSFIGRYNEQFF. The CDR3 DNA follows: TGTGCCAGCAGCTTTATCGGGAGATACAATGAGCAGTTCTTC.